The 8 T cell receptor beta chains in this list originate from one sample, sequenced in a study of blood T cell repertoires in COVID-19. TCRdb's table, derived via immunoSEQ multiplex PCR, lists solely in-frame clones and lacks some. The profile covers under 300,000 clones, with roughly 80% appearing a single time and more than 8% taken by the ten largest. Sequencing input: peripheral blood. All receptors come from a woman in her fifties or sixties who had recovered from COVID-19.

This clone came up once. The chain couples TRBV5-6 to TRBJ2-5; TRBD2 aligns across 13 bases. The CDR3 covers 17 residues. Trimming cost V 2 bases and J 5 bases; bases outside gene matches: 9. Germline V gene data show CDR1 as SGHDT and CDR2 as YYEEEE. Here the CDR3 DNA reads TGTGCCAGCAGCTTCCGGACTAGCGGGGGCCGGGGGGAGACCCAGTACTTC. Residues: CASSFRTSGGRGETQYF.

The chain carries TRBV10-3 and TRBJ2-3; perhaps TRBD2 as D (6 bases). There are 15 residues in the CDR3. V shed 4 bases and J shed 2 bases, with 13 bases lying between them. In germline, CDR1 is ENHRY, CDR2 SYGVKD. DNA of the CDR3: TGTGCCATCAGTGTGAGGGCGGGGTACACAGATACGCAGTATTTT. This gives the protein CAISVRAGYTDTQYF.

The J gene is TRBJ1-2, the V gene TRBV9; perhaps TRBD1 as D (5 bases). The CDR3 contains 12 residues. Germline V lookup: CDR1 SGDLS, CDR2 YYNGEE. V lost 2 bases to trimming and J lost 5 bases, with 7 bases between them. The CDR3 DNA reads as TGTGCCAGCAGCGTGGGGCAATATGGCTACACCTTC. The encoded protein is CASSVGQYGYTF.

This clone was counted once. The V and J genes are TRBV11-2 and TRBJ2-7; tentatively, D is TRBD1 (6 bases). The germline gives CDR1 SGHAT, CDR2 FQNNGV. The ends were cut back, 5 bases at V and 0 bases at J, with 14 bases in the middle. The CDR3 is made up of 15 amino acids. The CDR3 loop is CASSPRQASSYEQYF. CDR3 DNA: TGTGCCAGCAGCCCCCGACAGGCAAGCTCCTACGAGCAGTACTTC.

The rearrangement links TRBV27 to TRBJ1-2; 8 bases are shared with TRBD1. V lost 0 bases to trimming and J lost 3 bases; unmatched junction nucleotides: 9. The CDR3 has 17 amino acids. Germline CDR1 is MNHEY and CDR2 is SMNVEV (reference sequence). The CDR3 coding sequence is TGTGCCAGCAGTTTATCCCTAGGGACAGGAGAGGACTATGGCTACACCTTC. This sequence encodes CASSLSLGTGEDYGYTF.

This sequence joins TRBV5-4 and TRBJ2-6; 9 nucleotides align to TRBD1. Germline V CDR1 and CDR2: SGHNT, YYREEE (reference sequence). The CDR3 length is 17 residues. The junction had 2 bases not matched to a gene; V was cut back by 0 bases and J by 1 base. CDR3 sequence: CASSLVGTGSGANVLTF. CDR3 DNA: TGTGCCAGCAGCTTGGTGGGGACAGGGTCTGGGGCCAACGTCCTGACTTTC.

The rearrangement links TRBV9 to TRBJ2-5; 7 bases are a match to TRBD1. J lost 1 base, V lost 3 bases, and 9 bases had no gene match. From germline, CDR1 is SGDLS and CDR2 YYNGEE. The CDR3 covers 16 residues. This CDR3 reads CASSDWGQPTQETQYF. The CDR3 DNA sequence: TGTGCCAGCAGCGATTGGGGACAGCCGACCCAAGAGACCCAGTACTTC.

The chain uses TRBV30 and TRBJ1-3; no reliable D call. Germline values: CDR1 GTSNPN, CDR2 SVGIG (reference sequence). The CDR3 has 12 amino acids. V dropped 5 bases and J dropped 0 bases, with 5 bases sitting between them. CDR3 sequence reads: CAWGRSGNTIYF. CDR3 in DNA: TGTGCCTGGGGGCGCTCTGGAAACACCATATATTTT.